The 30 T cell receptor beta chains below were found in one sample sequenced in a study of cytomegalovirus exposure and HLA in healthy donors. PCR amplification relied on 60 Vbeta primers (plus 13 Jbeta primers). The repertoire was sequenced with immunoSEQ multiplex PCR; TCRdb's copy has only in-frame clones and lacks some. The sample shows 150,000 to 200,000 clones, 80% to 85% of them seen only once. Sequencing used PBMCs. The receptors here all came from a man over 45 in good health and CMV-seronegative.

The chain links TRBV15 to TRBJ1-2, with a weak D call TRBD1 (6 bases). Per germline, CDR1 LNHNV and CDR2 YYDKDF (reference sequence). This CDR3 region has 17 residues. V was shortened by 3 bases and J by 4 bases, with 21 bases between the two germline ends. The CDR3 DNA follows: TGTGCCACCAGCAGTCAGCGTAACAGGGCCCACTCCTATGGCTACACCTTC. Its translation is CATSSQRNRAHSYGYTF.

The chain joins TRBV29-1 to TRBJ2-3; TRBD1 matches at 7 bases. CDR3 size: 12 residues. V trimming: 8 bases; J trimming: 8 bases; junction bases outside the gene matches: 10. CDR1 is SQVTM, CDR2 ANQGSEA, per germline. CDR3 sequence reads: CSPVVGQSTQYF. The CDR3 bases are TGCAGCCCTGTGGTGGGACAGAGTACGCAGTATTTT.

The J gene is TRBJ2-2, the V gene TRBV5-1; 8 positions agree with TRBD2. This CDR3 has 15 residues. After removal of 4 bases from V and 4 bases from J, the junction contained 6 bases not matched to a gene. Per germline, CDR1 SGHRS and CDR2 YFSETQ. CDR3 amino acids: CASSAGTSGTGELFF. In nucleotides, the CDR3 is TGCGCCAGCAGCGCCGGGACTAGTGGCACCGGGGAGCTGTTTTTT.

This clone was observed a single time. V gene TRBV21-1 combines with J gene TRBJ1-4. TRBV21-1 is a pseudogene locus. This CDR3 region has 15 residues. For the CDR3, the DNA is TGTGCCAGCAGCAATTCGAGGAAAACTAATGAAAAACTGTTTTTT. Its protein product is CASSNSRKTNEKLFF.

The chain couples TRBV30 to TRBJ1-5; D ambiguous. The CDR3 spans 15 residues. Trimming shortened V by 1 base and J by 7 bases, and 17 bases separated the two germline ends. Germline V gene data show CDR1 as GTSNPN and CDR2 as SVGIG (reference sequence). CDR3 protein: CAWSGGVLGRQPQHF. The CDR3 DNA sequence: TGTGCCTGGAGTGGAGGTGTATTAGGGAGGCAGCCCCAGCATTTT.

Here the CDR3 DNA reads TGTGCCAGCAGTTTACAGGGGGCCTATGGCTACACCTTC. It yields the protein CASSLQGAYGYTF. The chain joins TRBV28 to TRBJ1-2; TRBD1 agrees at 8 bases. The V segment lost 2 bases and the J segment 4 bases; nucleotides outside the gene matches: 0. The germline V gene encodes CDR1 MDHEN and CDR2 SYDVKM. The CDR3 runs to 13 residues.

This sequence joins TRBV5-1 and TRBJ1-5; tentative D call: TRBD1 (6 bases). V was clipped by 4 bases and J by 6 bases, with 17 bases between them. The CDR3 contains 15 residues. Germline loops: CDR1 SGHRS, CDR2 YFSETQ. The CDR3 bases are TGCGCCAGCAGCCGGACGGGGGGCACGAGTCAGCCCCAGCATTTT. This codes for CASSRTGGTSQPQHF. Full variable domain (outside the CDR3, taken from reference TRBV5-1 and TRBJ1-5): KAGVTQTPRYLIKTRGQQVTLSCSPISGHRSVSWYQQTPGQGLQFLFEYFSETQRNKGNFPGRFSGRQFSNSRSEMNVSTLELGDSALYLCASSRTGGTSQPQHFGDGTRLSIL.

With regard to this clone: One junction end disagrees with the germline gene, perhaps due to a read error. This specimen includes other DNA sequences encoding the same CDR3. The chain recombines TRBV2 with TRBJ1-2; no clear D gene. The CDR3 length is 10 residues. Looked up from germline, CDR1 is SNHLY and CDR2 is FYNNEI. CDR3 protein: CASSPVGYTF. Here the CDR3 DNA reads TGCGCCAGCAGTCCAGTTGGCTACACCTTC.

The chain has TRBV7-3 and TRBJ1-5; D is unresolved. CDR1 and CDR2 (germline): SGHTA, FQGTGA. CDR3 size: 13 residues. V lost 4 bases and J lost 4, with 8 bases in between. CDR3 residues: CASSSEPNQPQHF. The CDR3 region has the DNA TGTGCCAGCAGCTCGGAGCCGAATCAGCCCCAGCATTTT.

The chain employs TRBV11-2 and TRBJ2-5; perhaps TRBD1 as D (6 bases). V lost 3 bases and J lost 5, with 13 bases in between. The CDR3 is 14 amino acids. CDR1 is SGHAT and CDR2 is FQNNGV in the germline V gene. The chain's CDR3 is CASSLSPGQETQYF. The DNA of the CDR3 is TGTGCCAGCAGCTTGAGCCCAGGACAGGAGACCCAGTACTTC. The variable domain in full, completed from reference TRBV11-2 and TRBJ2-5, reads EAGVAQSPRYKIIEKRQSVAFWCNPISGHATLYWYQQILGQGPKLLIQFQNNGVVDDSQLPKDRFSAERLKGVDSTLKIQPAKLEDSAVYLCASSLSPGQETQYFGPGTRLLVL.

This chain connects TRBV4-1 to TRBJ2-3, with TRBD1 matching over 10 bases. J gave up 1 base and V 3 bases, and 4 bases lay outside the gene matches. CDR3 length: 16 residues. Germline V gene sequence: CDR1 MGHRA, CDR2 YSYEKL. CDR3 coding DNA: TGCGCCAGCAGCCATCCCGGGACAGGGGGCACAGATACGCAGTATTTT. Residues: CASSHPGTGGTDTQYF.

Of note for this clone: A read error may account for a junction end that differs from germline. The chain couples TRBV7-9 to TRBJ1-5; D ambiguous. The CDR3 loop spans 14 amino acids. From germline, CDR1 is SEHNR and CDR2 FQNEAQ (reference sequence). The CDR3 sequence is CSSSLGVNNQPQHF. DNA of the CDR3: TGTTCCAGCAGCTTAGGTGTCAACAATCAGCCCCAGCATTTT.

The chain combines TRBV5-1 with TRBJ1-2; D not resolved. In germline, CDR1 is SGHRS, CDR2 YFSETQ. The V end was cut by 0 bases, the J end by 7 bases, with 16 bases between. The CDR3 covers 15 residues. CDR3 bases: TGCGCCAGCAGCTTGGCCCAGGAACCTTTCTCTGGCTACACCTTC. It yields the protein CASSLAQEPFSGYTF.

This chain uses TRBV6-5 with TRBJ1-1, with a weak D call TRBD1 (5 bases). The germline V gene encodes CDR1 MNHEY and CDR2 SVGAGI. CDR3 size: 16 residues. V lost 0 bases and J 1 base, leaving 12 bases between the germline ends. The CDR3 sequence is CASSYSTGLSNTEAFF. For the CDR3, the DNA is TGTGCCAGCAGTTACTCCACGGGACTTTCGAACACTGAAGCTTTCTTT.

The CDR3 DNA sequence: TGTGCCAGCAGCCAAGCTCGGGGGGGCGGACAAGAGACCCAGTACTTC. Translation gives CASSQARGGGQETQYF. The chain links TRBV4-2 to TRBJ2-5; 8 bases align to TRBD2. CDR1 LGHNA and CDR2 YNFKEQ come from the germline V gene. There are 16 residues in the CDR3. Unmatched junction bases numbered 6, after V lost 1 base and J lost 2 bases.

The chain joins TRBV5-1 to TRBJ1-2; 8 nucleotides align to TRBD1. The germline gives CDR1 SGHRS, CDR2 YFSETQ. J was trimmed by 6 bases and V by 4 bases; bases with no gene match: 17. CDR3 length: 17 amino acids. The CDR3 protein is CASSPDRVRVEGDGYTF. As DNA, the CDR3 is TGCGCCAGCAGCCCGGACAGGGTGAGGGTCGAGGGGGATGGCTACACCTTC.

This clone appeared a few times. V usage is TRBV5-1 and J usage is TRBJ1-4; 9 bases are shared with TRBD1. CDR3 length: 16 residues. With 3 bases clipped from V and 2 bases from J, the junction kept 5 bases outside the gene matches. Looked up from germline, CDR1 is SGHRS and CDR2 is YFSETQ. CDR3 sequence: CASSSLQGATNEKLFF. CDR3 DNA: TGCGCCAGCAGCTCATTACAGGGGGCGACTAATGAAAAACTGTTTTTT.

To note about this clone: This sample includes further DNA sequences coding for the same CDR3. This chain joins TRBV29-1 and TRBJ2-5; 7 nucleotides align to TRBD2. The CDR3 has 12 residues. The trim removed 6 bases at V and 5 bases at J, leaving 6 bases unmatched. Germline CDR1 is SQVTM and CDR2 is ANQGSEA. In DNA, the CDR3 is TGCAGCGTCGACCGGGGAGGGGAGACCCAGTACTTC. Protein: CSVDRGGETQYF. Supplemented by reference TRBV29-1 and TRBJ2-5, the full variable domain reads SAVISQKPSRDICQRGTSLTIQCQVDSQVTMMFWYRQQPGQSLTLIATANQGSEATYESGFVIDKFPISRPNLTFSTLTVSNMSPEDSSIYLCSVDRGGETQYFGPGTRLLVL.

This rearrangement joins TRBV7-2 to TRBJ2-5; 10 bases align to TRBD2. Germline loops: CDR1 SGHTA, CDR2 FQGNSA. Trimming removed 5 bases from V and 6 bases from J; junction bases left unmatched: 9. The CDR3 extends over 15 amino acids. DNA of the CDR3: TGTGCCAGCAGCCCAGGAGCGGGGGGGCTCCAGACCCAGTACTTC. Residues: CASSPGAGGLQTQYF.

The chain has TRBV5-1 and TRBJ2-3, with D possibly matching TRBD2 (6 bases). This CDR3 comprises 15 residues. Per germline, CDR1 SGHRS and CDR2 YFSETQ. With 0 bases removed from V and 4 bases from J, the gap between germline ends came to 12 bases. The DNA of the CDR3 is TGCGCCAGCAGCTTGGCCGGGAGAGGGTCAGATACGCAGTATTTT. Translated, it gives CASSLAGRGSDTQYF.

The chain recombines TRBV4-1 with TRBJ1-2; TRBD1 might be the D (5 bases). The germline V and J ends were trimmed by 2 bases and 6 bases, with 19 bases remaining between them. Germline lookup yields CDR1 MGHRA and CDR2 YSYEKL. This CDR3 spans 16 amino acids. The CDR3 nucleotides read TGCGCCAGCAGCCAATTGGTGGTAGGGGAGGTAGATGGCTACACCTTC. This translates into CASSQLVVGEVDGYTF.

The rearrangement joins TRBV2 to TRBJ1-5; a possible D gene is TRBD1 (5 bases). The germline V gene has CDR1 SNHLY and CDR2 FYNNEI. CDR3 size: 16 residues. Between the trimmed V and J ends, which lost 5 bases and 4 bases, there was a span of 18 bases. CDR3 residues: CASSPGTLAGNQPQHF. As DNA, the CDR3 is TGTGCCAGCAGTCCCGGGACCCTAGCGGGTAATCAGCCCCAGCATTTT. Based on the CDR3 plus reference TRBV2 and TRBJ1-5, the full variable domain is EPEVTQTPSHQVTQMGQEVILRCVPISNHLYFYWYRQILGQKVEFLVSFYNNEISEKSEIFDDQFSVERPDGSNFTLKIRSTKLEDSAMYFCASSPGTLAGNQPQHFGDGTRLSIL.

The J gene is TRBJ2-7, the V gene TRBV7-2; TRBD1 might be the D (6 bases). The V and J ends lost 5 bases and 5 bases respectively, with 16 bases between them. There are 14 residues in the CDR3. CDR1 and CDR2 (germline): SGHTA, FQGNSA. The CDR3 DNA sequence: TGTGCCAGCAGCCCGCAATCACAGGGCCACGAGCAGTACTTC. Its translation: CASSPQSQGHEQYF.

V is TRBV6-6 and J is TRBJ1-1; 7 bases map to TRBD1. After removal of 5 bases from V and 4 bases from J, the junction contained 10 bases not matched to a gene. The CDR3 extends over 15 amino acids. Germline CDR1 is MNHNY and CDR2 is SVGAGI (reference sequence). CDR3 sequence (DNA): TGTGCCAGCAGTGGACCCCGACAGGGCCGCACTGAAGCTTTCTTT. Translating it yields CASSGPRQGRTEAFF.

The rearrangement links TRBV10-3 to TRBJ2-7; TRBD1 agrees at 7 bases. Per germline, CDR1 ENHRY and CDR2 SYGVKD. CDR3 length: 18 amino acids. V gave up 0 bases and J gave up 2 bases; unmatched junction bases: 13. As DNA, the CDR3 is TGTGCCATCAGTGAGTCACGTGCACAGGGGCGAATACCCTACGAGCAGTACTTC. This encodes CAISESRAQGRIPYEQYF.

This chain uses TRBV4-1 with TRBJ2-7, with 12 bases identical to TRBD2. The CDR3 is made up of 16 amino acids. CDR1 is MGHRA, CDR2 YSYEKL, per germline. V trimming: 1 base; J trimming: 0 bases; junction bases outside the gene matches: 1. The CDR3 region is CASSQGTSGISYEQYF. DNA for the CDR3: TGCGCCAGCAGCCAAGGGACTAGCGGGATCTCCTACGAGCAGTACTTC.

The chain has TRBV6-5 and TRBJ1-3; 10 nucleotides match TRBD1. Germline V CDR1 and CDR2: MNHEY, SVGAGI. This CDR3 comprises 16 residues. V shed 2 bases and J 2 bases; nucleotides not matched to a gene: 3. In nucleotides, the CDR3 is TGTGCCAGCAGTTACACCGGACAGGGGGCTGGAAACACCATATATTTT. It translates to CASSYTGQGAGNTIYF.

The chain uses TRBV7-2 and TRBJ2-5; 13 bases agree with TRBD2. V shed 1 base and J 4 bases; nucleotides not matched to a gene: 3. This CDR3 is built from 16 residues. In germline, CDR1 is SGHTA, CDR2 FQGNSA. CDR3 amino acids: CASSLGGLAGAETQYF. In DNA, the CDR3 is TGTGCCAGCAGCTTAGGCGGACTAGCGGGAGCAGAGACCCAGTACTTC.

The rearrangement joins TRBV7-2 to TRBJ2-1; 8 bases are a match to TRBD2. The V and J ends lost 1 base and 4 bases, in that order; junction bases with no gene match: 6. Per germline, CDR1 SGHTA and CDR2 FQGNSA. The CDR3 consists of 16 residues. The CDR3 reads CASSLVGAGAYNEQFF. The CDR3 coding sequence is TGTGCCAGCAGCTTAGTGGGAGCGGGGGCATACAATGAGCAGTTCTTC.

Remarks on this clone: Other DNA sequences in this sample translate to the same CDR3. This chain connects TRBV19 to TRBJ1-1; 7 bases match TRBD1. The V gene's germline CDR1 is LNHDA and CDR2 SQIVND (reference sequence). With V trimmed by 5 bases and J by 1 base, 4 bases remained unmatched. The CDR3 totals 14 residues. The CDR3, as DNA: TGTGCCAGTAGTCTGACAGGGCGGAACACTGAAGCTTTCTTT. Its protein is CASSLTGRNTEAFF.